This TCR beta chain was captured by sequencing in a study of T cell responses to AZD1222 COVID-19 vaccine. With V trimmed by 5 bases and J by 7 bases, 4 bases remained unmatched. Germline V gene sequence: CDR1 LNHDA, CDR2 SQIVND (reference sequence). The CDR3 has 13 amino acids. Some clones are missing from TCRdb's copy, which holds only in-frame ones; the method was immunoSEQ multiplex PCR. The sample records over 15,000 clones, about 88% being singletons. The source was peripheral blood, collected 28 days after the second AZD1222 dose. The chain is built from TRBV19 and TRBJ2-2, with TRBD2 identical over 7 bases. The TCR was taken from an adult who received the AZD1222 COVID-19 vaccine. The CDR3 is CASSARGDGELFF. CDR3 nucleotide sequence: TGTGCCAGTAGTGCCCGGGGGGACGGGGAGCTGTTTTTT.